This TCR beta chain was identified during a study of primary melanoma T cells and metastatic recurrence (dated by TCRdb to about 2020). About the study as a whole: The cohort comprised some 200 primary melanomas of stage T2 to T4, with thickness greater than 1 mm. Progression-free survival was the clinical outcome compared against the T-cell fraction measured by TCR beta sequencing. Histopathological grading of tumor-infiltrating lymphocytes was compared with the T-cell fraction derived from sequencing. The study tested whether T-cell fraction and T-cell repertoire clonality in primary melanoma tumors predicted patient outcome. Points the paper makes about the study in general: The tumor T-cell fraction reportedly predicted progression-free survival independently of thickness, ulceration, mitotic rate and age. A T-cell fraction above 20% appeared protective regardless of ulceration status, mitotic rate or nodal disease. An effective T-cell-mediated antitumor response in primary melanoma was presented by the authors only as a suggestion rather than as a demonstrated mechanism. Progression-free survival prediction was reportedly improved more by adding T-cell fraction to tumor thickness than by adding any other histopathological variable.

Of note for this clone: Its antigen remains undetermined. It has no much larger one-base neighbor in the sample; base qualities were not kept.

Library generation was performed with the immunoSEQ multiplex PCR assay. Primary melanoma tumor tissue underwent high-throughput sequencing of the T-cell receptor beta chain. As for how the authors treated the data: TCRB CDR3 sharing between samples and the distribution of insertions and deletions were included in the repertoire analyses. The predictive value of the T-cell fraction was ranked against histopathological variables by a gradient-boosted model. TCRdb's version of the immuneACCESS table is confined to in-frame rearrangements and falls short of the full clone set. An unresolved V gene accounts for under half of the shortfall where checked; the remainder is of unknown origin. V, J and clone size are those of that table, while D and trimming were read from the DNA. The sample table shows over a thousand clones, and roughly 87% are seen once. The ten largest clones add up to around 4.5% of the sample.

The primary melanoma of each patient had been surgically resected and was considered potentially curable but at risk of metastatic recurrence. Trimming removed 10 bases from V and 4 bases from J; the gene matches leave 4 bases unexplained. The CDR3 numbers 12 residues from cysteine through phenylalanine. Only the CDR3 portion is preserved as DNA: 36 bases, with reading frame beginning at the first base. CDR1 and CDR2 are read off the germline V gene as MNHGY and SAAAGT. The sample was melanoma tumor tissue. The V gene is TRBV6-8 and the J gene is TRBJ2-3; 8 central bases correspond to TRBD2. The source is a human donor with melanoma. CDR3 sequence: CATSGLADTQYF. The bases read TGTGCCACATCGGGACTAGCAGATACGCAGTATTTT.